Sequencing of this T cell receptor beta chain was carried out in a study of T cell repertoires in cytomegalovirus infection. General study results and limits: There were HLA-C-restricted CMV-specific TCR beta clonotypes dominating the ex vivo response.

Worth noting for this clonotype: The antigen remains unidentified.

Via MiXCR, TCRdb re-called the reads, giving one row per CDR3 protein. The sample records about 490,000 distinct CDR3 sequences, around a quarter being singletons. Source material: PBMCs. This receptor was taken from a human donor in good health (CMV status not recorded). Some clones in this sample may be carry-over from other donors' samples.

The CDR3 loop reads CASSPIRDRGRMGSYGYTF. CDR3 bases: TGTGCCAGCAGCCCGATCCGGGACAGGGGGCGCATGGGAAGCTATGGCTACACCTTC. The J gene is TRBJ1-2, the V gene TRBV14; 12 positions agree with TRBD1. This CDR3 is 19 amino acids long. Germline lookup yields CDR1 SGHDN and CDR2 FVKESK. The ends lost 4 bases at V and 4 bases at J; junction bases unmatched: 16.